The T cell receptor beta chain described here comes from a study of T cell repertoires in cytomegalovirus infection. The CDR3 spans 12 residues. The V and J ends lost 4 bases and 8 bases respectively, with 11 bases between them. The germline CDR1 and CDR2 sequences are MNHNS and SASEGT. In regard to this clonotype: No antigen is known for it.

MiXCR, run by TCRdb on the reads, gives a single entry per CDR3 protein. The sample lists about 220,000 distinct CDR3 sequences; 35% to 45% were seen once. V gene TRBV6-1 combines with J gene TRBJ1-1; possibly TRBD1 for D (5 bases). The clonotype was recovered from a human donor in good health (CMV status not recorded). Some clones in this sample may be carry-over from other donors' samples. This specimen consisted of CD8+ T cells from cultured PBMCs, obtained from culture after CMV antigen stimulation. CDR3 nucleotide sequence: TGTGCCAGCAGTGTGGGGGGTACAGAAGCTTTCTTT. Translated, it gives CASSVGGTEAFF.